These 18 T cell receptor beta chains originate from one sample sequenced in a study of human T cells and chemical hapten exposure. TCRdb itself ran the RACE reads through MiXCR, one entry per CDR3 protein. The sample gives around 200,000 distinct CDR3 sequences, roughly a quarter of which show up once; 2.5% is in the top ten. Time point given: patch test 3, about 24 weeks after DPC sensitization. Treatment: therapeutic diphenylcyclopropenone sensitization with weekly scalp DPC. Sequencing used whole blood, obtained in connection with sensitization to the hapten diphenylcyclopropenone (DPC). The receptors were sampled from a middle-aged woman with alopecia areata. Some clones in this sample may be carry-over from other donors' samples.

The chain uses TRBV20-1 and TRBJ2-2, with 14 bases matching TRBD2. Germline trimming cut 0 bases from V and 0 bases from J; bases unmatched to any gene: 6. The CDR3 is 19 amino acids. Germline V gives CDR1 DFQATT, CDR2 SNEGSKA (reference sequence). The CDR3 region is CSARDPRLAGGPNTGELFF. The CDR3, as DNA: TGCAGTGCTAGAGATCCCCGACTAGCGGGAGGGCCGAACACCGGGGAGCTGTTTTTT.

The CDR3 protein is CASSVSPKGSEQFF. The CDR3 DNA reads as TGTGCCAGCAGCGTATCCCCCAAGGGCAGTGAGCAGTTCTTC. The chain combines TRBV9 with TRBJ2-1; D is undetermined. The germline V gene has CDR1 SGDLS and CDR2 YYNGEE. Trimming left V 1 base short and J 9 bases short, with 14 bases between. The CDR3 loop spans 14 amino acids.

The chain has TRBV12-3 or TRBV12-4 and TRBJ2-5; possibly TRBD2 for D (6 bases). This CDR3 contains 13 residues. V lost 6 bases and J 4 bases, leaving 12 bases between the germline ends. CDR3: CASSPGAGETQYF. For the CDR3, the DNA is TGTGCCAGCAGCCCTGGAGCGGGAGAGACCCAGTACTTC.

This clonotype was seen a handful of times. The V call is TRBV30, the J call TRBJ2-3, with TRBD2 matching over 10 bases. The CDR3 runs 21 residues. The V and J ends lost 0 bases and 2 bases, in that order; junction bases with no gene match: 20. Germline CDR1 is GTSNPN and CDR2 is SVGIG (reference sequence). CDR3 region: CAWSVHPQRTPGLAYTDTQYF. DNA of the CDR3: TGTGCCTGGAGTGTACACCCCCAAAGGACACCGGGACTAGCGTACACAGATACGCAGTATTTT.

The chain has TRBV27 and TRBJ2-7; 15 positions agree with TRBD2. Germline-derived CDR1 and CDR2 are MNHEY and SMNVEV (reference sequence). The CDR3 spans 16 residues. Trimming took 7 bases from V and 5 from J; bases not matched to a gene: 9. CDR3 DNA sequence: TGTGCCAGCACCAGGGGACTAGCGGGAGGTAGCCACGAGCAGTACTTC. Its protein product is CASTRGLAGGSHEQYF.

A word on this clonotype: Just one base apart from a much larger clone, this may be a read error. The genes are TRBV5-1 and TRBJ2-2, with TRBD1 identical over 8 bases. The CDR3 sequence is 15 residues long. Germline CDR1 SGHRS, CDR2 YFSETQ. CDR3 residues: CSSSLGQGRTGELFF. The CDR3 DNA reads TGCTCCAGCAGCTTAGGACAGGGAAGAACCGGGGAGCTGTTTTTT.

This clonotype came up a few times. The chain links TRBV14 to TRBJ2-3; 7 positions agree with TRBD1. V shed 0 bases, J shed 1 base, and the junction held 7 bases outside the gene matches. This CDR3 contains 17 residues. Germline loops: CDR1 SGHDN, CDR2 FVKESK. For the CDR3, the DNA is TGTGCCAGCAGCCAAGATTTCCGGCAGGGGGGCACAGATACGCAGTATTTT. Protein sequence: CASSQDFRQGGTDTQYF.

The genes are TRBV9 and TRBJ2-6, with D hard to call. Germline CDR1 SGDLS, CDR2 YYNGEE. The CDR3 has 15 amino acids. V lost 0 bases, J lost 3 bases, and 7 bases lay in between. As DNA, the CDR3 is TGTGCCAGCAGCGTAGGCGGTTTTGGGGCCAACGTCCTGACTTTC. It encodes CASSVGGFGANVLTF.

The rearrangement joins TRBV24-1 to TRBJ2-3; TRBD1 aligns across 7 bases. Germline-derived CDR1 and CDR2 are KGHDR and SFDVKD. This CDR3 contains 12 residues. The V and J ends lost 9 bases and 6 bases, in that order; junction bases with no gene match: 5. CDR3 residues: CATAGGMDTQYF. CDR3 in DNA: TGTGCCACCGCAGGGGGAATGGATACGCAGTATTTT.

In this sample, this clonotype turned up a few times. The chain uses TRBV5-1 and TRBJ2-2, with D perhaps matching TRBD1 or TRBD2 (6 bases each). Trimming removed 2 bases from V and 4 bases from J, with 12 bases in between. Germline V gives CDR1 SGHRS, CDR2 YFSETQ. There are 15 residues in the CDR3. The CDR3 region has the DNA TGCGCCAGCAGCTTTGACAAGGGGGGCACCGGGGAGCTGTTTTTT. Encoded protein: CASSFDKGGTGELFF.

There are a few counts of this clonotype. This chain uses TRBV7-2 with TRBJ2-1; D is uncertain. Trimming left V 1 base short and J 3 bases short, with 7 bases between. CDR3 length equals 14 residues. Germline assignment: CDR1 SGHTA and CDR2 FQGNSA. The CDR3 sequence: CASSLEPRYNEQFF. As DNA, the CDR3 is TGTGCCAGCAGCTTAGAGCCTCGCTACAATGAGCAGTTCTTC.

This clonotype appeared a few times. The chain carries TRBV6-6 and TRBJ1-5; no reliable D call. The V and J ends lost 6 bases and 1 base respectively, with 13 bases between them. In germline, CDR1 is MNHNY, CDR2 SVGAGI (reference sequence). The CDR3 consists of 15 residues. The CDR3, as DNA: TGTGCCAGCAGCAACCCCGGGAGAAGCAATCAGCCCCAGCATTTT. This gives the protein CASSNPGRSNQPQHF.

The chain recombines TRBV2 with TRBJ2-6, with D possibly matching TRBD2 (5 bases). The CDR3 covers 17 residues. The germline V gene has CDR1 SNHLY and CDR2 FYNNEI. Trimming took 8 bases from V and 1 from J, leaving 18 bases between them. CDR3: CASRLTLGNSGANVLTF. The CDR3 nucleotides are TGTGCCAGCCGCCTAACCCTCGGGAATTCTGGGGCCAACGTCCTGACTTTC.

This clonotype was seen only a few times. The chain carries TRBV2 and TRBJ1-3; the D is unclear. V lost 6 bases to trimming and J lost 5 bases, with 11 bases between them. From germline, CDR1 is SNHLY and CDR2 FYNNEI. CDR3 length: 13 residues. The chain's CDR3 is CASSGVARNTIYF. The CDR3 DNA is TGTGCCAGCAGCGGGGTCGCAAGAAACACCATATATTTT.

This clonotype was seen a few times. Written as DNA, the CDR3 is TGTGCCAGCGCCAGGGACTACGAGCAGTACTTC. Its translation is CASARDYEQYF. The chain has TRBV28 and TRBJ2-7; possibly TRBD1 for D (5 bases). The V and J ends lost 8 bases and 3 bases respectively, with 8 bases between them. The CDR3 is made up of 11 amino acids. The germline V gene has CDR1 MDHEN and CDR2 SYDVKM. Supplemented by reference TRBV28 and TRBJ2-7, the full variable domain reads DVKVTQSSRYLVKRTGEKVFLECVQDMDHENMFWYRQDPGLGLRLIYFSYDVKMKEKGDIPEGYSVSREKKERFSLILESASTNQTSMYLCASARDYEQYFGPGTRLTVT.

This clonotype was picked up many times. This rearrangement joins TRBV2 to TRBJ2-7; 7 bases are a match to TRBD2. The length of the CDR3 is 14 residues. V lost 5 bases, J lost 2 bases, and 6 bases stayed unmatched. Germline-derived CDR1 and CDR2 are SNHLY and FYNNEI. The CDR3 here is CASSREGRTYEQYF. In nucleotides, the CDR3 is TGTGCCAGCAGTAGGGAGGGACGGACCTACGAGCAGTACTTC. The full variable domain, in which reference TRBV2 and TRBJ2-7 provide the parts outside the CDR3, is EPEVTQTPSHQVTQMGQEVILRCVPISNHLYFYWYRQILGQKVEFLVSFYNNEISEKSEIFDDQFSVERPDGSNFTLKIRSTKLEDSAMYFCASSREGRTYEQYFGPGTRLTVT.

This clonotype appeared a few times. The rearrangement joins TRBV4-3 to TRBJ2-5; TRBD2 is a possible D gene (5 bases). Looked up from germline, CDR1 is LGHNA and CDR2 is YSLEER. This CDR3 is built from 15 residues. The V end was cut by 1 base, the J end by 2 bases, with 11 bases between. The CDR3 region has the DNA TGCGCCAGCAGCCAAGGTGAGCGGCTACAAGAGACCCAGTACTTC. This codes for CASSQGERLQETQYF.

This clonotype has only a few counts. The chain recombines TRBV28 with TRBJ2-4; D is perhaps TRBD2 (6 bases). Germline CDR1 and CDR2: MDHEN and SYDVKM. Trimming pared 5 bases from V and 0 bases from J, leaving 14 bases between. CDR3 length: 16 amino acids. As DNA, the CDR3 is TGTGCCAGCAGTCCCAGGCCGGGACTAGCCAAAAACATTCAGTACTTC. Its translation is CASSPRPGLAKNIQYF.